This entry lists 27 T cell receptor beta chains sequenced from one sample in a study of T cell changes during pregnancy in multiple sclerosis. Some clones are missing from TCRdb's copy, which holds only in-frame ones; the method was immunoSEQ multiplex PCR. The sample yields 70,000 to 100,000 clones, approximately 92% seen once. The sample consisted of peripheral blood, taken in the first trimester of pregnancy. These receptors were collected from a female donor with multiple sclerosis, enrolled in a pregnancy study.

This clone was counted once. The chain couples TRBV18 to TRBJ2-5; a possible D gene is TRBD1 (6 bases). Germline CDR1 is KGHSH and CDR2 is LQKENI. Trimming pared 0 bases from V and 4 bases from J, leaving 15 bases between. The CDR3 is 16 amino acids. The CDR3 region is CASSPPKGHPSETQYF. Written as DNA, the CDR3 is TGTGCCAGCTCACCACCTAAGGGACACCCTTCAGAGACCCAGTACTTC.

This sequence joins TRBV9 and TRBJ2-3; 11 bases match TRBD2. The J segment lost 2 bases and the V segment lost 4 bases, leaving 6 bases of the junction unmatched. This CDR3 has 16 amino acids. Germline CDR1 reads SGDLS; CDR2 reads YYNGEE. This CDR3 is CASSFTSGGDTDTQYF. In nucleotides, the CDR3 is TGTGCCAGCAGCTTTACTAGCGGGGGTGACACAGATACGCAGTATTTT. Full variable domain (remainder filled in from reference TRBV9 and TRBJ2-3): DSGVTQTPKHLITATGQRVTLRCSPRSGDLSVYWYQQSLDQGLQFLIQYYNGEERAKGNILERFSAQQFPDLHSELNLSSLELGDSALYFCASSFTSGGDTDTQYFGPGTRLTVL.

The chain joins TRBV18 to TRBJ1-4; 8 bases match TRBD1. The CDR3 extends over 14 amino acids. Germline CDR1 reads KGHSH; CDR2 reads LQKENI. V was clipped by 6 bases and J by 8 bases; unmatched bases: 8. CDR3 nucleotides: TGTGCCAGCTCGCAGGACAGGGTTCGGGAAAAACTGTTTTTT. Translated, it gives CASSQDRVREKLFF.

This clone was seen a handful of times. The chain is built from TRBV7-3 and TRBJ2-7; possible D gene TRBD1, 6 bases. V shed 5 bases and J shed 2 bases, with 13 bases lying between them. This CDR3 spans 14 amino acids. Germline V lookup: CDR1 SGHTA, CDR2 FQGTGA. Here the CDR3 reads CASSPWDIPYEQYF. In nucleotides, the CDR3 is TGTGCCAGCAGCCCTTGGGACATACCCTACGAGCAGTACTTC.

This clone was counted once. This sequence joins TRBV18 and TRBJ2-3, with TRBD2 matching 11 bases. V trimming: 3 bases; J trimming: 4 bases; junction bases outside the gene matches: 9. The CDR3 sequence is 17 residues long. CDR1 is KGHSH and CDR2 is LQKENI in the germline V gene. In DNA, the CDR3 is TGTGCCAGCTCACCCTTACTAGCGGGGGAAAGGCCAGATACGCAGTATTTT. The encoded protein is CASSPLLAGERPDTQYF.

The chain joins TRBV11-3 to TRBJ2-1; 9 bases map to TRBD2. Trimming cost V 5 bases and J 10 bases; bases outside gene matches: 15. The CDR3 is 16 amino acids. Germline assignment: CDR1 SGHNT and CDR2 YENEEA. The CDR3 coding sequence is TGTGCCAGCAGCCCGGCGGGTAGCGGGGGAAGGGGGGAGCAGTTCTTC. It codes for CASSPAGSGGRGEQFF.

CDR3 DNA sequence: TGTGCCAGTAGTCCGCATCTAGCGGGCGGCGGGCAGACCCAGTACTTC. Translation: CASSPHLAGGGQTQYF. The chain couples TRBV19 to TRBJ2-5; 8 bases fit TRBD2. The germline CDR1 and CDR2 sequences are LNHDA and SQIVND (reference sequence). V trimming: 5 bases; J trimming: 6 bases; junction bases outside the gene matches: 14. CDR3 size: 16 residues.

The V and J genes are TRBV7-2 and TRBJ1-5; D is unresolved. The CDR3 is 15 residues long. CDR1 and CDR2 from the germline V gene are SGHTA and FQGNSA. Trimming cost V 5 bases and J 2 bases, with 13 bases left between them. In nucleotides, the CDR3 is TGTGCCAGCAGCCGGGAGTTTATTGGCAATCAGCCCCAGCATTTT. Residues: CASSREFIGNQPQHF.

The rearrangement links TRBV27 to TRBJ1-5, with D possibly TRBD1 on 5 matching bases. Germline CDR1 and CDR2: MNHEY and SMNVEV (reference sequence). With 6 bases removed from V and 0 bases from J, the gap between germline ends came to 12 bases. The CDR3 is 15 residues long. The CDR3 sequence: CASRGPNYSNQPQHF. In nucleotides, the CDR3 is TGTGCCAGCAGGGGGCCGAACTATAGCAATCAGCCCCAGCATTTT.

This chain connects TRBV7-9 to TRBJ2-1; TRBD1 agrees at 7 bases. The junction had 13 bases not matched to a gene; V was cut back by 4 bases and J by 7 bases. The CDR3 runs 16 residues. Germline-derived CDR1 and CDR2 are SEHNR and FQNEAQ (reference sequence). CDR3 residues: CASSSKIGTAKNEQFF. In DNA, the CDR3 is TGTGCCAGCAGCTCCAAAATCGGGACAGCAAAAAATGAGCAGTTCTTC. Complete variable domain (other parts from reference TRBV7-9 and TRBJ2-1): DTGVSQNPRHKITKRGQNVTFRCDPISEHNRLYWYRQTLGQGPEFLTYFQNEAQLEKSRLLSDRFSAERPKGSFSTLEIQRTEQGDSAMYLCASSSKIGTAKNEQFFGPGTRLTVL.

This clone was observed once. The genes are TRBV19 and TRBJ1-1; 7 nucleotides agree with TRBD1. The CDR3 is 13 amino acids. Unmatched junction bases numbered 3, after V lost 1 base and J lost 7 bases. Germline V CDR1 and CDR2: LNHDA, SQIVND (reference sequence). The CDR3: CASSIVTGDEAFF. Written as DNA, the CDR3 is TGTGCCAGTAGTATAGTTACAGGGGATGAAGCTTTCTTT.

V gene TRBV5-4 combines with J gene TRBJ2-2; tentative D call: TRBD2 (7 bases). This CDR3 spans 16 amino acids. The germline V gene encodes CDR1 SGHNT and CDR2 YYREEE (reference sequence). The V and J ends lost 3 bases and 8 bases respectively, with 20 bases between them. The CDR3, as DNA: TGTGCCAGCAGCTCGGGCGGCGGGGGCCCTGGGGGGGAGCTGTTTTTT. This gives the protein CASSSGGGGPGGELFF.

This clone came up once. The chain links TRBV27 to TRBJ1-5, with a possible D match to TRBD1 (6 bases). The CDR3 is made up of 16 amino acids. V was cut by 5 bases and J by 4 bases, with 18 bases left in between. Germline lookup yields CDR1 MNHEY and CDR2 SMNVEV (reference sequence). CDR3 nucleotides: TGTGCCAGCAGTCTTACAGGGTTTCCTCCAAATCAGCCCCAGCATTTT. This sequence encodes CASSLTGFPPNQPQHF.

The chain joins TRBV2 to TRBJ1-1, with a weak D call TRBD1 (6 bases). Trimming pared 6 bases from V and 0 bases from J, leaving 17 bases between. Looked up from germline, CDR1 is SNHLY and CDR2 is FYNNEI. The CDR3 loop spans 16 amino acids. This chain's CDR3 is CASSVDRRDLNTEAFF. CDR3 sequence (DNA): TGTGCCAGCAGCGTTGACAGGAGAGATTTGAACACTGAAGCTTTCTTT.

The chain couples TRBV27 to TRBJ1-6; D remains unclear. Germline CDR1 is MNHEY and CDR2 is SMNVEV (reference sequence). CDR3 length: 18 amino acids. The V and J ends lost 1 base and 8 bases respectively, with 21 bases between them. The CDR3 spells CASSLFHSGGHPDSPLHF. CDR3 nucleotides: TGTGCCAGCAGTTTATTTCACAGTGGTGGCCACCCTGATTCACCCCTCCACTTT.

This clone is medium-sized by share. CDR3 sequence reads: CASSSLYSQGSYEQYF. CDR3 coding DNA: TGTGCCAGCAGTTCCCTTTACAGTCAGGGCTCCTACGAGCAGTACTTC. This rearrangement joins TRBV2 to TRBJ2-7, with D possibly TRBD1 on 5 matching bases. V was clipped by 5 bases and J by 0 bases, with 17 bases between them. The CDR3 runs to 16 residues. Per germline, CDR1 SNHLY and CDR2 FYNNEI.

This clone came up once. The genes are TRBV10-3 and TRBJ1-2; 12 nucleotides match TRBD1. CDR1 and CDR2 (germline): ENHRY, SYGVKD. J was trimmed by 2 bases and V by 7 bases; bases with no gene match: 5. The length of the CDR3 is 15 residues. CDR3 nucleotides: TGTGCCATCACGGGACAGGGGGCCCTCAACTATGGCTACACCTTC. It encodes CAITGQGALNYGYTF.

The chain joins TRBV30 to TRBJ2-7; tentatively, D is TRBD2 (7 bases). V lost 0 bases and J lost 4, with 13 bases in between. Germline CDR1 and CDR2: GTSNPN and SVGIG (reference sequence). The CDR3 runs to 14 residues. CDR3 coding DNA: TGTGCCTGGAGTGTCGGGGGGCTCAGGTACGAGCAGTACTTC. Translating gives CAWSVGGLRYEQYF.

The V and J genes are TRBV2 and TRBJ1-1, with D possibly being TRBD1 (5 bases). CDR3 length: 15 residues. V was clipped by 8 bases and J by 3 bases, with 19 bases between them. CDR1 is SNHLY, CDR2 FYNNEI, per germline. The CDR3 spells CASSRNGGWDTEAFF. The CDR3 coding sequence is TGTGCCAGCTCCCGCAACGGGGGGTGGGACACTGAAGCTTTCTTT.

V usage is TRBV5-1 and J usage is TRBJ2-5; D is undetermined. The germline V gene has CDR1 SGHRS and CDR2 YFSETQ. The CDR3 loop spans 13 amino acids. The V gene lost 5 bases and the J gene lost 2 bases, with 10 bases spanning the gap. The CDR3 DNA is TGCGCCAGCAGTGGTACGGGTCAAGAGACCCAGTACTTC. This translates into CASSGTGQETQYF.

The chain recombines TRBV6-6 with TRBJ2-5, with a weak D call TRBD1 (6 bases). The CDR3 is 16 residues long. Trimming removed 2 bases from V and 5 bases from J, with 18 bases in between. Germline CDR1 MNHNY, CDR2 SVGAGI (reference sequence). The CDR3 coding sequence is TGTGCCAGCAGTTACCCGGTTGGACAGCAAGTGGAGACCCAGTACTTC. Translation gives CASSYPVGQQVETQYF.

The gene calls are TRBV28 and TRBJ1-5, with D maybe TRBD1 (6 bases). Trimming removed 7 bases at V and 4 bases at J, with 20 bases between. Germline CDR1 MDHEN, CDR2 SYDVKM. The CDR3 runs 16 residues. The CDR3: CASNKMTGIGNQPQHF. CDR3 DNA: TGTGCCAGCAACAAAATGACAGGCATCGGGAATCAGCCCCAGCATTTT. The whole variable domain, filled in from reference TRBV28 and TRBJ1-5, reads DVKVTQSSRYLVKRTGEKVFLECVQDMDHENMFWYRQDPGLGLRLIYFSYDVKMKEKGDIPEGYSVSREKKERFSLILESASTNQTSMYLCASNKMTGIGNQPQHFGDGTRLSIL.

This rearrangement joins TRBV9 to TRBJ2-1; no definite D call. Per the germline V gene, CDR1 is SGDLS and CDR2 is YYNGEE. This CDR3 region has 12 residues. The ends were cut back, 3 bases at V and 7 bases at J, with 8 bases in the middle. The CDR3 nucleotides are TGTGCCAGCAGCGCTAGTCGGAATGAGCAGTTCTTC. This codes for CASSASRNEQFF.

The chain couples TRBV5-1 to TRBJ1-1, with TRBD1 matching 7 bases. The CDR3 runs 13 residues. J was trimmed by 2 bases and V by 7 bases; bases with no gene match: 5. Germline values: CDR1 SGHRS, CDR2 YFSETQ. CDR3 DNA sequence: TGCGCCAGCCGTTGGGACAGAAACACTGAAGCTTTCTTT. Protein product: CASRWDRNTEAFF.

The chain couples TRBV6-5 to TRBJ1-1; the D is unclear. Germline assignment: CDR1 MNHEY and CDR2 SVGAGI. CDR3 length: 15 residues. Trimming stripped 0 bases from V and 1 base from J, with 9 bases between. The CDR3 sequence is CASSYSTDQNTEAFF. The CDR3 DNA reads TGTGCCAGCAGTTACTCCACAGACCAGAACACTGAAGCTTTCTTT.

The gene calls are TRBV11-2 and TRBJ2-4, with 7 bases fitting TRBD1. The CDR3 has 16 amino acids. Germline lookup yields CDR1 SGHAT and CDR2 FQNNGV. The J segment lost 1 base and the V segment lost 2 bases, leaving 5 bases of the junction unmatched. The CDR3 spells CASSLIPGGAKNIQYF. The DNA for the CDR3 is TGTGCCAGCAGCTTAATACCAGGGGGTGCCAAAAACATTCAGTACTTC. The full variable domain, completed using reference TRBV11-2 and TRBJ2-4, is EAGVAQSPRYKIIEKRQSVAFWCNPISGHATLYWYQQILGQGPKLLIQFQNNGVVDDSQLPKDRFSAERLKGVDSTLKIQPAKLEDSAVYLCASSLIPGGAKNIQYFGAGTRLSVL.

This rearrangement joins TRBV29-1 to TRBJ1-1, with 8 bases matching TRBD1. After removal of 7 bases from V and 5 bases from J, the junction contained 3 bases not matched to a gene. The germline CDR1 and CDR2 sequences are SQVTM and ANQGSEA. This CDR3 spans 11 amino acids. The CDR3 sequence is CSGTGKTEAFF. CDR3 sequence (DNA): TGCAGCGGGACAGGGAAAACTGAAGCTTTCTTT.